The 24 T cell receptor beta chains in this list originate from one sample, sequenced in a study of OX40 agonist ivuxolimab in advanced cancers. Profiling relied on immunoSEQ multiplex PCR, and the TCRdb table lists in-frame clones only, not all of them. There are more than 60,000 clones in the sample; 90% occur only once, and about 0.4% lies in the top ten. The input for sequencing was CD4+ or CD8+ T cells sorted from blood, taken in a trial of the OX40 agonist ivuxolimab. All receptors come from an adult with an advanced solid tumor such as melanoma, head and neck, liver or kidney cancer.

The chain joins TRBV2 to TRBJ1-6; maybe TRBD1 (5 bases). The CDR3 is 14 amino acids. V shed 6 bases and J shed 8 bases, with 14 bases lying between them. CDR1 is SNHLY and CDR2 is FYNNEI in the germline V gene. CDR3 DNA sequence: TGTGCCAGCAGCATGGGACCTGCGCATTCACCCCTCCACTTT. Its protein is CASSMGPAHSPLHF. The variable domain in full, with the rest retrieved from reference TRBV2 and TRBJ1-6, is EPEVTQTPSHQVTQMGQEVILRCVPISNHLYFYWYRQILGQKVEFLVSFYNNEISEKSEIFDDQFSVERPDGSNFTLKIRSTKLEDSAMYFCASSMGPAHSPLHFGNGTRLTVT.

The V gene is TRBV18, the J gene TRBJ2-3; 8 positions agree with TRBD1. This CDR3 spans 14 amino acids. The germline V gene has CDR1 KGHSH and CDR2 LQKENI. J lost 4 bases, V lost 2 bases, and 2 bases had no gene match. Here the CDR3 reads CASSPRQGPDTQYF. The DNA for the CDR3 is TGTGCCAGCTCACCAAGACAGGGGCCAGATACGCAGTATTTT.

This chain joins TRBV7-8 and TRBJ1-4; D is uncertain. The CDR3 runs 15 residues. V lost 5 bases to trimming and J lost 8 bases, with 18 bases between them. The germline CDR1 and CDR2 sequences are SGHVS and FQNEAQ. The CDR3 bases are TGTGCCAGCAGCCTCCGGCGTCTTGAGGGAGAAAAACTGTTTTTT. It yields the protein CASSLRRLEGEKLFF.

Note on this clone: The germline gene is not matched at one end of the junction; a read error may be the cause. The chain joins TRBV19 to TRBJ1-3; D is unresolved. The CDR3 loop spans 13 amino acids. Germline-derived CDR1 and CDR2 are LNHDA and SQIVND (reference sequence). The CDR3 here is CASSHPSGDTIYF. The DNA for the CDR3 is TGTGCCAGTAGCCACCCGAGTGGAGACACCATATATTTT.

The rearrangement links TRBV5-4 to TRBJ1-2; D unresolved. The CDR3 consists of 13 residues. Germline V gene sequence: CDR1 SGHNT, CDR2 YYREEE (reference sequence). V gave up 4 bases and J gave up 8 bases, with 15 bases separating them. CDR3 residues: CASSAGLGVGYTF. CDR3 DNA sequence: TGTGCCAGCAGCGCCGGGTTGGGCGTGGGCTACACCTTC.

This clone appeared once. This chain joins TRBV27 and TRBJ2-4, with 10 positions matching TRBD2. V gave up 4 bases and J gave up 7 bases; unmatched junction bases: 4. The CDR3 length is 14 residues. Looked up from germline, CDR1 is MNHEY and CDR2 is SMNVEV (reference sequence). The CDR3: CASSSLAGVNIQYF. The CDR3 DNA reads TGTGCCAGCAGTTCCCTAGCGGGGGTGAACATTCAGTACTTC.

This chain links TRBV18 with TRBJ1-5, with no clear D. The CDR3 is 14 amino acids. Germline V lookup: CDR1 KGHSH, CDR2 LQKENI. Trimming shortened V by 3 bases and J by 6 bases, and 12 bases separated the two germline ends. CDR3 sequence reads: CASSPGLGGQPQHF. The CDR3 region has the DNA TGTGCCAGCTCACCGGGCCTAGGAGGTCAGCCCCAGCATTTT.

In DNA, the CDR3 is TGTGCCAGCTCACCACTCGGACTAGCGGGAGTCCCCACCGGGGAGCTGTTTTTT. As protein: CASSPLGLAGVPTGELFF. This chain uses TRBV18 with TRBJ2-2; 13 nucleotides align to TRBD2. V shed 1 base and J 4 bases; nucleotides not matched to a gene: 6. The CDR3 has 18 amino acids. In germline, CDR1 is KGHSH, CDR2 LQKENI.

This clone was observed a few times. The chain has TRBV19 and TRBJ1-2; unclear D gene. The CDR3 is 12 amino acids. Trimming took 5 bases from V and 6 from J, leaving 10 bases between them. Germline CDR1 reads LNHDA; CDR2 reads SQIVND (reference sequence). The DNA of the CDR3 is TGTGCCAGTAGTGAGACCGTGAATGGCTACACCTTC. It is translated as CASSETVNGYTF.

The chain uses TRBV19 and TRBJ1-5, with D maybe TRBD1 (5 bases). The CDR3 extends over 14 amino acids. Trimming left V 4 bases short and J 6 bases short, with 13 bases between. Germline CDR1 and CDR2: LNHDA and SQIVND (reference sequence). CDR3 nucleotides: TGTGCCAGTAGTACGTTGGCAGGGCCTCAGCCCCAGCATTTT. Protein product: CASSTLAGPQPQHF.

J is TRBJ2-7 and V is TRBV11-2; D remains unclear. The ends were cut back, 5 bases at V and 6 bases at J, with 17 bases in the middle. Germline V gene sequence: CDR1 SGHAT, CDR2 FQNNGV. The CDR3 totals 14 residues. CDR3 sequence reads: CASSQDQAYREQYF. DNA for the CDR3: TGTGCCAGCAGCCAGGACCAAGCGTACCGCGAGCAGTACTTC. The full variable domain, rest sourced from reference TRBV11-2 and TRBJ2-7, is EAGVAQSPRYKIIEKRQSVAFWCNPISGHATLYWYQQILGQGPKLLIQFQNNGVVDDSQLPKDRFSAERLKGVDSTLKIQPAKLEDSAVYLCASSQDQAYREQYFGPGTRLTVT.

The gene calls are TRBV30 and TRBJ2-7; D might be TRBD1 or TRBD2, each matching 5 bases. The CDR3 length is 16 residues. The V end lost 1 base, the J end lost 3 bases, and 19 bases lay between the germline ends. The germline V gene has CDR1 GTSNPN and CDR2 SVGIG (reference sequence). The CDR3 nucleotides read TGTGCCTGGAGTGCCCTCGTTGGGGGTTCTGGCTACGAGCAGTACTTC. Protein: CAWSALVGGSGYEQYF.

The rearrangement links TRBV29-1 to TRBJ2-5; either TRBD1 or TRBD2 may fit D (5 bases each). Germline loops: CDR1 SQVTM, CDR2 ANQGSEA. V lost 7 bases to trimming and J lost 5 bases, with 14 bases between them. The length of the CDR3 is 12 residues. The DNA of the CDR3 is TGCAGCGGATATAGGGGAGCCGAGACCCAGTACTTC. Its translation is CSGYRGAETQYF.

This clone appeared a single time. V usage is TRBV6-5 and J usage is TRBJ1-5; no definite D call. V gave up 6 bases and J gave up 2 bases, with 14 bases separating them. Germline CDR1 and CDR2: MNHEY and SVGAGI. The CDR3 consists of 15 residues. CDR3 bases: TGTGCCAGCAGGTTTACAGTATACGGCAATCAGCCCCAGCATTTT. Translation gives CASRFTVYGNQPQHF.

The rearrangement joins TRBV30 to TRBJ1-2; D unclear. The CDR3 extends over 13 amino acids. Germline V gene sequence: CDR1 GTSNPN, CDR2 SVGIG (reference sequence). V was trimmed by 4 bases and J by 2 bases, leaving 11 bases between them. The CDR3 is CAWTRIGNYGYTF. The CDR3 coding sequence is TGTGCCTGGACAAGAATAGGGAACTATGGCTACACCTTC.

CDR3 residues: CASSWLVGRETQYF. The DNA for the CDR3 is TGCGCCAGCAGCTGGCTGGTCGGACGGGAGACCCAGTACTTC. The genes are TRBV5-1 and TRBJ2-5; unclear D gene. The CDR3 runs 14 residues. Trimming shortened V by 3 bases and J by 5 bases, and 14 bases separated the two germline ends. Germline V gene data show CDR1 as SGHRS and CDR2 as YFSETQ.

This rearrangement joins TRBV4-3 to TRBJ2-6; D is possibly TRBD2 (6 bases). The CDR3 loop spans 18 amino acids. V lost 1 base to trimming and J lost 1 base, with 14 bases between them. Germline V gene data show CDR1 as LGHNA and CDR2 as YSLEER. The CDR3 DNA is TGCGCCAGCAGCCAAGGGGTTAGCGGACCTTCTGGGGCCAACGTCCTGACTTTC. Its protein is CASSQGVSGPSGANVLTF.

The chain has TRBV2 and TRBJ2-5; D may be TRBD1 or TRBD2 (6 bases each). The CDR3 extends over 12 amino acids. Germline V gives CDR1 SNHLY, CDR2 FYNNEI. Trimming cost V 7 bases and J 2 bases, with 8 bases left between them. CDR3 loop: CASKGGQETQYF. CDR3 coding DNA: TGTGCCAGCAAGGGGGGACAAGAGACCCAGTACTTC.

The J gene is TRBJ2-5, the V gene TRBV27, with D perhaps TRBD1 or TRBD2 (5 bases each). This CDR3 has 18 residues. The germline V gene has CDR1 MNHEY and CDR2 SMNVEV (reference sequence). V lost 0 bases to trimming and J lost 1 base, with 18 bases between them. In DNA form, the CDR3 reads TGTGCCAGCAGTTTATCGGGACGGGCGGCGTACAGCCAAGAGACCCAGTACTTC. Its protein is CASSLSGRAAYSQETQYF.

This chain joins TRBV5-1 and TRBJ2-1; TRBD2 agrees at 9 bases. Trimming at V came to 3 bases and at J to 0 bases, leaving 10 bases not matched to a gene. The CDR3 runs 18 residues. Germline V gene sequence: CDR1 SGHRS, CDR2 YFSETQ. CDR3 amino acids: CASSSLGGGGSSYNEQFF. The CDR3 DNA reads as TGCGCCAGCAGCTCCCTCGGCGGGGGGGGGAGCTCCTACAATGAGCAGTTCTTC.

The V call is TRBV5-1, the J call TRBJ2-1; TRBD2 aligns across 7 bases. CDR1 is SGHRS and CDR2 is YFSETQ in the germline V gene. The CDR3 extends over 15 amino acids. The V segment lost 0 bases and the J segment 4 bases; nucleotides outside the gene matches: 4. CDR3 nucleotide sequence: TGCGCCAGCAGCTTGGCCTCTAGCGGTTACAATGAGCAGTTCTTC. As protein: CASSLASSGYNEQFF.

This clone was found once. The J gene is TRBJ1-1, the V gene TRBV5-1, with unresolved D. The V gene lost 3 bases and the J gene lost 6 bases, with 12 bases spanning the gap. In germline, CDR1 is SGHRS, CDR2 YFSETQ. The CDR3 runs 13 residues. CDR3 amino acids: CASSWSWSAEAFF. CDR3 bases: TGCGCCAGCAGCTGGAGTTGGTCAGCTGAAGCTTTCTTT.

V and J are TRBV16 and TRBJ2-5; D is ambiguous. The CDR3 is made up of 12 amino acids. CDR1 KGHSY and CDR2 FQNENV come from the germline V gene. V was trimmed by 2 bases and J by 2 bases, leaving 3 bases between them. As DNA, the CDR3 is TGTGCCAGCAGCCAACAACAAGAGACCCAGTACTTC. This gives the protein CASSQQQETQYF.

In its sample, this clone was seen once. The rearrangement links TRBV18 to TRBJ2-2, with a tentative D call TRBD2 (6 bases). The germline CDR1 and CDR2 sequences are KGHSH and LQKENI. V lost 3 bases and J lost 0, with 11 bases in between. This CDR3 is 16 amino acids long. The CDR3: CASSPRDGANTGELFF. The CDR3 bases are TGTGCCAGCTCACCGCGGGACGGTGCGAACACCGGGGAGCTGTTTTTT.